This T cell receptor (beta chain) comes out of a study of blood T cell repertoires in COVID-19. As for the study in general: There were acute and convalescent COVID-19 samples, and they came from the United States, Italy and Spain.

This CDR3 contains 19 residues. V was cut by 2 bases and J by 7 bases, with 29 bases left in between. Germline V gene data show CDR1 as LGHNA and CDR2 as YNFKEQ. Sequenced by immunoSEQ multiplex PCR; TCRdb stores in-frame clones only, minus some. The data contain 150,000 to 200,000 clones, about 87% of them singletons. The chain employs TRBV4-2 and TRBJ1-2, with a tentative D call TRBD1 (6 bases). Sequencing used peripheral blood. The receptor was isolated from a man between 18 and 29 years old with active or convalescent COVID-19. CDR3 loop: CASSQSLGEVTGQKGGYTF. CDR3 in DNA: TGTGCCAGCAGCCAAAGTCTAGGGGAAGTTACAGGGCAAAAGGGTGGCTACACCTTC.